This T cell receptor beta chain was recovered during a study of blood T cell repertoires in COVID-19. Across the study: Sites in the United States, Italy and Spain provided acute and convalescent COVID-19 samples. Sample material is recorded as cDNA or gDNA derived from T cells, B-cell-depleted T cells, or PBMCs.

Looked up from germline, CDR1 is SEHNR and CDR2 is FQNEAQ (reference sequence). With V trimmed by 4 bases and J by 6 bases, 8 bases remained unmatched. This CDR3 region has 14 residues. Seattle patients were enrolled while actively infected and followed longitudinally. Clones were read by immunoSEQ multiplex PCR, and TCRdb kept only the in-frame ones, dropping some. Of 150,000 or so clones in the sample, 85% to 90% were seen once. The V gene is TRBV7-9, the J gene TRBJ1-2, with 7 bases lining up with TRBD1. This clonotype was sampled from a man younger than 35 with COVID-19, enrolled during active disease. The sequenced sample consisted of peripheral blood. CDR3 in DNA: TGTGCCAGCAGCTGGCGGGACAGCAACAATGGCTACACCTTC. This gives the protein CASSWRDSNNGYTF.